A selection of T cell receptor beta chains follows, all from one sample in a study of CD4 T cells in relation to SARS-CoV-2 and coronaviruses. This table comes from immunoSEQ multiplex PCR, and its TCRdb copy is limited to in-frame clones, with some not included. The sample includes nearly 70,000 clones, roughly 93% of them seen just once. Sequences were obtained from naive CD4+ T cells from PBMCs. These TCRs come from a human donor in good health. Each CDR3 is given with its conserved first and last residue. D genes are given only for firm matches.

j_call	v_call	d_call	cdr3_aa	cdr3_nt
TRBJ1-2	TRBV7-9	.	CASTFSGGYTF	TGTGCCAGCACCTTTTCAGGAGGCTACACCTTC
TRBJ2-2	TRBV9	TRBD1	CASSGTGDTGELFF	TGTGCCAGCAGTGGGACAGGGGACACCGGGGAGCTGTTTTTT
TRBJ1-3	TRBV18	.	CASSPRSLSGNTIYF	TGTGCCAGCTCACCACGTTCACTCTCTGGAAACACCATATATTTT
TRBJ1-3	TRBV7-9	TRBD1	CASSLEGGLSYSGNTIYF	TGTGCCAGCAGCTTAGAAGGGGGCCTCTCTTACTCTGGAAACACCATATATTTT
TRBJ1-2	TRBV18	.	CASSDLTNYGYTF	TGTGCCAGCTCGGATCTTACTAACTATGGCTACACCTTC
TRBJ1-2	TRBV3-1/TRBV3-2	TRBD1	CASSVKNRDRGHLHYGYTF	TGTGCCAGCAGCGTAAAAAACCGGGACAGGGGGCACCTCCACTATGGCTACACCTTC
TRBJ2-5	TRBV5-1	.	CASSPGWGEETQYF	TGCGCCAGCAGCCCAGGGTGGGGGGAAGAGACCCAGTACTTC
TRBJ2-2	TRBV6-5	.	CATAGNTLDTGELFF	TGTGCCACCGCCGGGAATACCTTGGACACCGGGGAGCTGTTTTTT
TRBJ1-1	TRBV19	.	CASSIVTGVTEAFF	TGTGCCAGTAGTATCGTAACAGGAGTTACTGAAGCTTTCTTT
TRBJ2-3	TRBV19	.	CASSGQNTDTQYF	TGTGCCAGTAGTGGACAGAACACAGATACGCAGTATTTT